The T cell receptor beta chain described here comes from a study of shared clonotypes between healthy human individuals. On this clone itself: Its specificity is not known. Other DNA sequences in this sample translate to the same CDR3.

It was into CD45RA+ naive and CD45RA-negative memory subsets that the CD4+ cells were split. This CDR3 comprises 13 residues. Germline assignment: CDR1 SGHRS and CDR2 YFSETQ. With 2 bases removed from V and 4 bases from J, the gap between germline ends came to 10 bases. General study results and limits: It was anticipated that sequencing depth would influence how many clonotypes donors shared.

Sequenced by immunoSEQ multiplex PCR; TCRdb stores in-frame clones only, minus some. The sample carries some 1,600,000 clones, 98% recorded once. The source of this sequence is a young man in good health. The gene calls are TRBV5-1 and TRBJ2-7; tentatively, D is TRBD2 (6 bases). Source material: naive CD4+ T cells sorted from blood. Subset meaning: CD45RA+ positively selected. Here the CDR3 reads CASSLGGGYEQYF. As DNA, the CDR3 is TGCGCCAGCAGCTTAGGCGGAGGGTACGAGCAGTACTTC.